This entry lists 10 T cell receptor beta chains sequenced from one sample in a study of T-cell memory formation after mild COVID-19. TCRdb ran MiXCR on the 5' RACE reads and lists one entry per CDR3 protein. This table holds some 350,000 distinct CDR3 sequences, 10% to 15% found once. Sequencing was carried out using PBMCs or a T cell subset sorted from them (not recorded which). Receptor source: a young man who had mild COVID-19 (a few samples of this study predate the infection). Cell type and time point are not known.

This clonotype appeared a few times. The CDR3 region has the DNA TGTGCCAGCAGCACTTACCTACTAGCCGGGGGGGGCACAGATACGCAGTATTTT. This encodes CASSTYLLAGGGTDTQYF. The rearrangement uses TRBV11-2 and TRBJ2-3, with TRBD2 matching 8 bases. CDR1 SGHAT and CDR2 FQNNGV come from the germline V gene. V dropped 5 bases and J dropped 1; count of bases not matched to a gene: 14. The CDR3 totals 18 residues.

The V call is TRBV5-1, the J call TRBJ1-1; D is uncertain. The CDR3 runs to 11 residues. Germline CDR1 is SGHRS and CDR2 is YFSETQ. Trimming removed 5 bases at V and 7 bases at J, with 9 bases between. The CDR3 reads CASRQEHEAFF. In DNA form, the CDR3 reads TGCGCCAGCAGACAAGAGCATGAAGCTTTCTTT. The full variable domain, with the rest looked up from reference TRBV5-1 and TRBJ1-1, is KAGVTQTPRYLIKTRGQQVTLSCSPISGHRSVSWYQQTPGQGLQFLFEYFSETQRNKGNFPGRFSGRQFSNSRSEMNVSTLELGDSALYLCASRQEHEAFFGQGTRLTVV.

The table lists this clonotype with a few counts. V is TRBV6-5 and J is TRBJ1-1; D ambiguous. CDR3 length: 15 residues. With 6 bases removed from V and 2 bases from J, the gap between germline ends came to 16 bases. Germline loops: CDR1 MNHEY, CDR2 SVGAGI. As DNA, the CDR3 is TGTGCCAGCAGCCGACCTGGTCGGGGAAACACTGAAGCTTTCTTT. Its translation is CASSRPGRGNTEAFF.

This chain connects TRBV3-1 to TRBJ1-2, with D possibly matching TRBD1 (5 bases). The CDR3 is 12 residues long. The V and J ends lost 4 bases and 11 bases respectively, with 14 bases between them. CDR1 is LGHDT and CDR2 is YNNKEL in the germline V gene (reference sequence). DNA of the CDR3: TGTGCCAGCAGCCCGGGGCCCCGACGGTACACCTTC. Its translation is CASSPGPRRYTF.

In its sample, this clonotype was seen a few times. V usage is TRBV7-9 and J usage is TRBJ2-3; D ambiguous. This CDR3 spans 16 amino acids. Germline CDR1 SEHNR, CDR2 FQNEAQ (reference sequence). V lost 0 bases to trimming and J lost 3 bases, with 13 bases between them. The CDR3 sequence: CASSLASRSLTDTQYF. DNA of the CDR3: TGTGCCAGCAGCTTAGCGAGCAGGAGCCTTACAGATACGCAGTATTTT.

V and J are TRBV20-1 and TRBJ2-3; D unresolved. Looked up from germline, CDR1 is DFQATT and CDR2 is SNEGSKA (reference sequence). Trimming stripped 1 base from V and 10 bases from J, with 9 bases between. CDR3 length: 11 residues. The CDR3 coding sequence is TGCAGTGCTAGAGCCAATCAGGCGCAGTATTTT. This sequence encodes CSARANQAQYF.

The chain combines TRBV25-1 with TRBJ2-2; possibly TRBD1 or TRBD2 for D (6 bases each). The CDR3 totals 16 residues. The germline CDR1 and CDR2 sequences are MGHDK and SYGVNS. V dropped 1 base and J dropped 1 base, with 10 bases sitting between them. CDR3 sequence reads: CASSESRGRNTGELFF. DNA for the CDR3: TGTGCCAGCAGTGAATCTCGGGGGCGGAACACCGGGGAGCTGTTTTTT.

The chain employs TRBV12-3 or TRBV12-4 and TRBJ2-5; D unresolved. Trimming cost V 3 bases and J 5 bases, with 10 bases left between them. The CDR3 contains 13 residues. This chain's CDR3 is CASSFGSKETQYF. For the CDR3, the DNA is TGTGCCAGCAGTTTCGGTAGTAAGGAGACCCAGTACTTC.

This clonotype was detected a few times. The CDR3 here is CASRYTDITEAFF. The DNA of the CDR3 is TGTGCCAGCAGATACACTGACATCACTGAAGCTTTCTTT. This chain uses TRBV6-2 or TRBV6-3 with TRBJ1-1; no clear D gene. Trimming took 6 bases from V and 4 from J, leaving 12 bases between them. The length of the CDR3 is 13 residues. Germline CDR1 reads MNHEY; CDR2 reads SVGEGT.

Comment on this clonotype: A junction boundary mismatches the germline segment, possibly from a read error. V gene TRBV6-2 or TRBV6-3 combines with J gene TRBJ1-2, with D possibly matching TRBD1 (6 bases). Germline V CDR1 and CDR2: MNHEY, SVGEGT. The CDR3 is made up of 13 amino acids. DNA for the CDR3: TGTGCCGGCAGGGGATTAAGTAACTATGGCTACACCTTC. Translation: CAGRGLSNYGYTF.